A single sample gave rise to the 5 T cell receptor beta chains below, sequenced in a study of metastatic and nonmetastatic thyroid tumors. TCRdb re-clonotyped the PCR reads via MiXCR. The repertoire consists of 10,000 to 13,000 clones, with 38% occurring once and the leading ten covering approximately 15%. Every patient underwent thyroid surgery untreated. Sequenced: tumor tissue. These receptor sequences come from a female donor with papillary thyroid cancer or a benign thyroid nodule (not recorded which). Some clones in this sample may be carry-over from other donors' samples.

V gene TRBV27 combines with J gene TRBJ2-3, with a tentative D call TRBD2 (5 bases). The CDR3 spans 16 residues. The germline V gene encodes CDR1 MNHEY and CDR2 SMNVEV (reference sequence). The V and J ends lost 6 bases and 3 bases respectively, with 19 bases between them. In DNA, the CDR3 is TGTGCCAGCAGCCGAGGTGTAGCGCAGATTACAGATACGCAGTATTTT. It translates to CASSRGVAQITDTQYF.

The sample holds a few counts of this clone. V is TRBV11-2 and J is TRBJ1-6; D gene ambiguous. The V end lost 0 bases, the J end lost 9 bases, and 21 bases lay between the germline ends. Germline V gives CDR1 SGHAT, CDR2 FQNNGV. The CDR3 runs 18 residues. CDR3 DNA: TGTGCCAGCAGCTTAGAAAGCCCTAGGCCGTACTTTCTTTCACCCCTCCACTTT. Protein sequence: CASSLESPRPYFLSPLHF.

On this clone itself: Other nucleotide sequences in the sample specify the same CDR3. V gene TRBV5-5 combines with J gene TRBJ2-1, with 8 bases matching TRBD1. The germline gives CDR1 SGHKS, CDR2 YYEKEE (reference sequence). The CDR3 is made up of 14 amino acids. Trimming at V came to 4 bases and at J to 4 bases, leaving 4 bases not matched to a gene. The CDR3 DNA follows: TGTGCCAGCAGCCTCGGGACAGGTTACAATGAGCAGTTCTTC. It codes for CASSLGTGYNEQFF.

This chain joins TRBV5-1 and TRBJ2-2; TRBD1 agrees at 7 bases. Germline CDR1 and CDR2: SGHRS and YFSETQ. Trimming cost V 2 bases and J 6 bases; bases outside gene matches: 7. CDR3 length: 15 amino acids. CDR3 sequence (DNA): TGCGCCAGCAGCTTTAGATCGCAGGGGGCCGGGGAGCTGTTTTTT. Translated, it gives CASSFRSQGAGELFF.

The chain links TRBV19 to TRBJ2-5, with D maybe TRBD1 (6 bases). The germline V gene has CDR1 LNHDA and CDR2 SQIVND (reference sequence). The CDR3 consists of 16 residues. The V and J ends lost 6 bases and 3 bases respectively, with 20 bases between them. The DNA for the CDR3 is TGTGCCAGTAGCCCAGGCCGGCAGGGGTTCAAAGAGACCCAGTACTTC. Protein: CASSPGRQGFKETQYF.